This note documents a single TCR beta chain sequence. Its target is not known. V dropped 4 bases and J dropped 1; count of bases not matched to a gene: 5. CDR1 and CDR2 from the germline V gene are SGHRS and YFSETQ. This CDR3 is built from 16 residues. The sample belongs to a study of cytomegalovirus exposure and HLA in healthy donors. General study points: Researchers counted some 150 TCR beta chains as cytomegalovirus-associated.

Method: immunoSEQ multiplex PCR; TCRdb's copy keeps in-frame clones and lacks some. The sample includes about 240,000 clones, around 88% seen only once; the top ten take roughly 1.2%. The V and J genes are TRBV5-1 and TRBJ2-5, with 12 bases fitting TRBD2. This sequence originates from a woman between 25 and 40 years old in good health and CMV-seropositive. Sequenced input: PBMCs. CDR3 DNA sequence: TGCGCCAGCAGCGGATCTAGCGGGAGGGCCCAAGAGACCCAGTACTTC. Amino acid sequence: CASSGSSGRAQETQYF.